These 25 T cell receptor delta chains originate from one sample sequenced in a study of human gamma delta and Vdelta1 T cells. TCRdb called clones anew from the PCR reads with CATT. The sample records thousands of delta-chain clones, about a tenth being singletons. The sample was naive CD27+ Vdelta1 gamma-delta T cells from blood. These receptors originate from a human donor in good health.

Details on this clone: This may be a read error, as it is one base from a much larger clone. Different DNA sequences within this sample yield the same CDR3. This rearrangement joins TRDV1 to TRDJ1, with 8 bases that match TRDD3. CDR1 and CDR2 (germline): TSWWSYY, QGS. The trim removed 2 bases at V and 6 bases at J, leaving 26 bases unmatched. This CDR3 spans 21 amino acids. The CDR3 DNA is TGTGCTCTTGGGGAAGCAGCCTTCCCACCTGGGGGACGGTGGGCTCCGTATAAACTCATCTTT. Protein product: CALGEAAFPPGGRWAPYKLIF.

The sample holds a few counts of this clone. This may stem from a read error, because a much larger clone lies one nucleotide away. The same CDR3 can be traced to other DNA sequences in this sample. This chain links TRDV1 with TRDJ1, with D uncertain. This CDR3 spans 16 amino acids. Germline lookup yields CDR1 TSWWSYY and CDR2 QGS. Trimming shortened V by 5 bases and J by 0 bases, and 16 bases separated the two germline ends. Written as DNA, the CDR3 is TGTGCTCTTGGGAGGGGCTCCCGTACCCACACCGATAAACTCATCTTT. This translates into CALGRGSRTHTDKLIF.

This clone has more than one count but fewer than ten. A far larger clone lies a single base away; this is likely a read error. Other DNA sequences in this sample translate to the same CDR3. The chain is built from TRDV2 and TRDJ1, with a tentative D call TRDD3 (6 bases). Germline-derived CDR1 and CDR2 are GEAIGNYY and EKD. This CDR3 is 17 amino acids long. The CDR3 sequence is CAWGVPHNWADTDKLIF. DNA of the CDR3: TGTGCCTGGGGGGTCCCACACAACTGGGCCGACACTGATAAACTCATCTTT.

A few counts support this clone. TCRdb pairs this DNA with a much larger clone's protein that differs at residue 7, likely a read error; the protein shown was translated from the DNA. V usage is TRDV1 and J usage is TRDJ1; D uncertain. Germline V gene lookup returns CDR1 TSWWSYY and CDR2 QGS. V was clipped by 2 bases and J by 3 bases, with 13 bases between them. CDR3 length: 15 residues. The CDR3 DNA reads TGTGCTCTTGGGGAAAGGCTGATCCCCTCCGATAAACTCATCTTT. Translating gives CALGERLIPSDKLIF.

This clone is termed medium-sized. At the DNA level, this CDR3 is encoded by other sequences in the same sample as well. The rearrangement joins TRDV1 to TRDJ1, with 12 bases identical to TRDD3. V lost 0 bases, J lost 2 bases, and 4 bases stayed unmatched. Germline V lookup: CDR1 TSWWSYY, CDR2 QGS. There are 17 residues in the CDR3. The CDR3 DNA is TGTGCTCTTGGGGAACTACTGGGGGATACAAAAACCGATAAACTCATCTTT. This translates into CALGELLGDTKTDKLIF.

By frequency in the sample, this clone is large. This sequence joins TRDV1 and TRDJ1, with 10 nucleotides matching TRDD3. The J segment lost 7 bases and the V segment lost 4 bases, leaving 36 bases of the junction unmatched. The CDR3 spans 24 residues. Germline assignment: CDR1 TSWWSYY and CDR2 QGS. The CDR3 protein is CALGATGLPKVSYWGIGQFVKLIF. DNA for the CDR3: TGTGCTCTTGGGGCCACCGGCCTTCCGAAAGTCTCGTACTGGGGGATCGGACAATTTGTTAAACTCATCTTT.

Only a few counts were recorded for this clone. A far larger clone is one nucleotide away, so this likely arose from a read error. Other DNA sequences in this sample translate to the same CDR3. This chain links TRDV1 with TRDJ1; 8 positions match TRDD3. CDR1 TSWWSYY and CDR2 QGS come from the germline V gene. This CDR3 spans 18 amino acids. This chain's CDR3 is CALANRDTQPWWTDKLIF. The CDR3 DNA reads TGTGCTCTCGCAAATAGGGATACGCAACCTTGGTGGACCGACAAACTCATCTTT.

Points on this clone: At one end the junction does not follow the germline gene, possibly because of a read error. The V and J genes are TRDV1 and TRDJ1, with 10 bases that match TRDD3. Germline V gene sequence: CDR1 TSWWSYY, CDR2 QGS. The CDR3 contains 20 residues. The DNA for the CDR3 is TGTGCTCTTGGGGAACTAAGGTTTCGGGGGATACGATCCGACACCGATAAATTCATCTTT. Amino acids: CALGELRFRGIRSDTDKFIF.

As for this clone: It may be a read error: a sequence one base away is much more abundant. This chain links TRDV1 with TRDJ1; 13 bases are shared with TRDD3. J was trimmed by 1 base and V by 4 bases; bases with no gene match: 27. The CDR3 totals 24 residues. Germline CDR1 and CDR2: TSWWSYY and QGS. The CDR3 here is CALGGPHPFHGGYWGIRVTDKLIF. The CDR3 region has the DNA TGTGCTCTTGGGGGTCCCCACCCCTTCCACGGGGGATACTGGGGGATACGCGTCACCGATAAACTCATCTTT.

On this clone itself: A far more abundant clone sits one base away, making this likely a read error. The same CDR3 can be traced to other DNA sequences in this sample. The chain has TRDV1 and TRDJ1; TRDD2 is a possible D gene (6 bases). The CDR3 extends over 16 amino acids. Trimming removed 9 bases from V and 4 bases from J, with 24 bases in between. Germline V gives CDR1 TSWWSYY, CDR2 QGS. In nucleotides, the CDR3 is TGTGCTCTAACTTCCTCCTTCCGTACCAGAAACGATAAACTCATCTTT. Protein sequence: CALTSSFRTRNDKLIF.

This clone was seen only a few times. This chain links TRDV1 with TRDJ1; D gene uncertain. Deletions cut 0 bases from V and 3 bases from J, with 11 bases between. The germline CDR1 and CDR2 sequences are TSWWSYY and QGS. The CDR3 contains 15 residues. The CDR3 sequence is CALGELLKGPDKLIF. The DNA for the CDR3 is TGTGCTCTTGGGGAACTACTAAAGGGTCCCGATAAACTCATCTTT.

This clone has only a few counts. This may stem from a read error, because a much larger clone lies one nucleotide away. The chain has TRDV1 and TRDJ1, with 8 positions matching TRDD3. CDR3 length: 25 residues. The J segment lost 2 bases and the V segment lost 6 bases, leaving 38 bases of the junction unmatched. The germline V gene has CDR1 TSWWSYY and CDR2 QGS. CDR3 sequence: CALGSPSRRTGGSQPMYRRTDKLIF. The CDR3 nucleotides are TGTGCTCTTGGATCCCCGAGCCGCCGTACTGGGGGCTCCCAGCCGATGTACAGACGTACCGATAAACTCATCTTT.

This clone was counted only a few times. This sequence is one base from a far larger clone and is likely a read error. Other DNA sequences in the same sample also yield this CDR3. The chain couples TRDV1 to TRDJ1; 7 bases are shared with TRDD3. J gave up 2 bases and V 2 bases, and 11 bases lay outside the gene matches. Germline assignment: CDR1 TSWWSYY and CDR2 QGS. This CDR3 spans 17 amino acids. The CDR3 DNA follows: TGTGCTCTTGGGGAAAGGCGGAAGGCTGGGGGTACCGATAAACTCATCTTT. It is translated as CALGERRKAGGTDKLIF.

Note on this clone: A much larger clone lies a single base off, so this may be a read error. This same CDR3 is encoded by further DNA sequences in the sample. The chain joins TRDV1 to TRDJ1, with 11 bases identical to TRDD3. Germline CDR1 TSWWSYY, CDR2 QGS. The CDR3 consists of 21 residues. The J segment lost 0 bases and the V segment lost 1 base, leaving 16 bases of the junction unmatched. CDR3 sequence reads: CALGERRSTYWGIAYTDKLIF. As DNA, the CDR3 is TGTGCTCTTGGGGAACGGAGGTCTACGTACTGGGGGATAGCGTACACCGATAAACTCATCTTT.

The V call is TRDV1, the J call TRDJ1, with D perhaps being TRDD2 or TRDD3 (7 bases each). The CDR3 is made up of 20 amino acids. The V gene lost 4 bases and the J gene lost 1 base, with 28 bases spanning the gap. Per germline, CDR1 TSWWSYY and CDR2 QGS. The CDR3 nucleotides read TGTGCTCTTGGGGTCCACCCATTTCCTACTCGTGGGGGACCCACCGATAAACTCATCTTT. This gives the protein CALGVHPFPTRGGPTDKLIF.

Of note for this clone: With a much larger clone just one base away, this may be a read error. The same CDR3 also results from other DNA sequences found in this sample. This chain connects TRDV1 to TRDJ1, with 7 bases fitting TRDD3. The CDR3 spans 22 residues. Germline CDR1 TSWWSYY, CDR2 QGS. The DNA for the CDR3 is TGCGCTCTTGGGGATAGAATATCTATCCGGGGATATGGCGGAAGATGGACCGATAAACTCATCTTT. Its protein product is CALGDRISIRGYGGRWTDKLIF.

Concerning this clone: Since a much larger clone is just one base distant, this may be a read error. The chain is built from TRDV1 and TRDJ1; TRDD3 aligns across 9 bases. This CDR3 spans 16 amino acids. The V gene's germline CDR1 is TSWWSYY and CDR2 QGS. With 1 base clipped from V and 3 bases from J, the junction kept 6 bases outside the gene matches. The DNA for the CDR3 is TGTGCTCTTGGGGAACGTGGGGGATATAGGCCCGATAAACTCATCTTT. Translated: CALGERGGYRPDKLIF.

Comment on this clone: A read error is possible here, since a much larger clone lies one base away. Other DNA sequences of this sample code for an identical CDR3. The rearrangement links TRDV1 to TRDJ1, with TRDD3 matching 13 bases. The germline gives CDR1 TSWWSYY, CDR2 QGS. There are 24 residues in the CDR3. This CDR3 is CALGEVYSLRANWGIRGYTDKLIF. The CDR3 nucleotides are TGTGCTCTTGGGGAAGTTTATTCCCTACGAGCTAACTGGGGGATACGCGGCTACACCGATAAGCTCATCTTT.

This clone was detected a few times. A far more abundant clone sits one base away, making this likely a read error. The same CDR3 is also encoded by other DNA sequences in this sample. This chain joins TRDV1 and TRDJ1; 13 bases are shared with TRDD3. Germline CDR1 TSWWSYY, CDR2 QGS. The CDR3 is 22 residues long. Germline trimming cut 4 bases from V and 8 bases from J; bases unmatched to any gene: 28. This CDR3 is CALGARGPTLLTGGYARGKLIF. The CDR3 DNA is TGTGCTCTTGGGGCTCGTGGTCCGACCCTCCTTACTGGGGGATACGCGAGGGGGAAACTCATCTTT.

Ten or more counts support this clone. The same CDR3 can be traced to other DNA sequences in this sample. The rearrangement uses TRDV1 and TRDJ1; TRDD2 or TRDD3 may be the D gene (6 bases each). V dropped 9 bases and J dropped 0 bases, with 29 bases sitting between them. Germline lookup yields CDR1 TSWWSYY and CDR2 QGS. This CDR3 spans 19 amino acids. CDR3 sequence reads: CALKGAWGSYYQNTDKLIF. For the CDR3, the DNA is TGTGCTCTCAAAGGAGCGTGGGGGTCCTACTACCAAAACACCGATAAACTCATCTTT.

By share, this clone counts as large. Distinct nucleotide sequences in the sample also encode this CDR3. The chain carries TRDV1 and TRDJ1; TRDD3 matches at 8 bases. The CDR3 is made up of 18 amino acids. The V gene end was trimmed by 4 bases and the J gene end by 4 bases; junction bases not matched to a gene: 17. Germline V gene data show CDR1 as TSWWSYY and CDR2 as QGS. CDR3 loop: CALGAPWVVETGGDKLIF. The DNA for the CDR3 is TGTGCTCTTGGGGCCCCCTGGGTAGTCGAAACTGGGGGCGATAAACTCATCTTT.

To note about this clone: A much larger clone lies a single base off, so this may be a read error. The chain couples TRDV1 to TRDJ1; the D gene is possibly TRDD3 (9 bases). Germline V gene data show CDR1 as TSWWSYY and CDR2 as QGS. This CDR3 is 25 amino acids long. V lost 3 bases and J 7 bases, leaving 48 bases between the germline ends. CDR3 DNA sequence: TGTGCTCTTGGGGACCCCGGCCTTCCTAAAGGGAGGGACCCGTACTTGGGGATACGTTACGGTAAACTCATCTTT. Amino acid sequence: CALGDPGLPKGRDPYLGIRYGKLIF.

By share, this clone ranks as large (0.1 to 1%). Distinct nucleotide sequences in the sample also encode this CDR3. The V gene is TRAV29/DV5, the J gene TRDJ1; 10 bases map to TRDD3. In germline, CDR1 is NSMFDY, CDR2 ISSIKDK. The V and J ends lost 7 bases and 11 bases, in that order; junction bases with no gene match: 14. The CDR3 totals 13 residues. CDR3 amino acids: CAPLWGIHRGLIF. DNA of the CDR3: TGTGCACCCCTATGGGGGATACACCGCGGGCTCATCTTT. Combining the CDR3 with reference TRAV29/DV5 and TRDJ1 gives the whole variable domain DQQVKQNSPSLSVQEGRISILNCDYTNSMFDYFLWYKKYPAEGPTFLISISSIKDKNEDGRFTVFLNKSAKHLSLHIVPSQPGDSAVYFCAPLWGIHRGLIFGKGTRVTVEP.

On this clone: A read error is likely here: a far larger clone is one base away. Other DNA sequences from this sample encode an identical CDR3 as well. V gene TRDV1 combines with J gene TRDJ1; the D is unclear. This CDR3 has 19 amino acids. Germline V CDR1 and CDR2: TSWWSYY, QGS. Trimming removed 0 bases at V and 0 bases at J, with 20 bases between. For the CDR3, the DNA is TGTGCTCTTGGGGAACTTCGGGCTGGAGGACGTCAGTACACCGATAAACTCATCTTT. This sequence encodes CALGELRAGGRQYTDKLIF.

A remark on this clone: Only one base separates this from a far larger clonotype, so it likely reflects a read error. The sample holds other DNA sequences that translate to the same CDR3. The rearrangement links TRDV1 to TRDJ1; no definite D call. Germline loops: CDR1 TSWWSYY, CDR2 QGS. The CDR3 sequence is 15 residues long. The CDR3, as DNA: TGTGCACATAGCGCCCGGATCGGAGGAGTCGATAAACTCATCTTT. Encoded protein: CAHSARIGGVDKLIF.